Listed below are T cell receptor beta chains from one sample, sequenced in a study of T cell responses to AZD1222 COVID-19 vaccine. Profiled with immunoSEQ multiplex PCR; TCRdb holds only in-frame clones, not every one. The top ten hold about 5% of the sample, which has under 150,000 clones, about 92% seen once. The sequencing used peripheral blood, collected on day 0 of AZD1222 vaccination. The receptors shown here come from an adult in good health. CDR3s include the opening cysteine and the closing phenylalanine or tryptophan. Fields, in order: J gene, V gene, clone size, D gene, CDR3 DNA, CDR3 protein. A D gene is named only where the DNA matches it firmly. Rows give clone size only sometimes, using once, few, many, or a class for an expanded clone.

TRBJ2-7,TRBV30,-,TRBD1,TGTGCCTGGATGACGGGACAGGGACCACAAGAGCAGTACTTC,CAWMTGQGPQEQYF
TRBJ2-7,TRBV27,once,TRBD1,TGTGCCAGCAGGCCGACAGGGAGACCCTACGAGCAGTACTTC,CASRPTGRPYEQYF
TRBJ2-5,TRBV2,-,-,TGTGCCAGCAGGGACTGGCAAGAGACCCAGTACTTC,CASRDWQETQYF
TRBJ2-1,TRBV5-1,-,-,TGCGCCAGTGGAACAGAGAGCTCCTACAATGAGCAGTTCTTC,CASGTESSYNEQFF
TRBJ1-2,TRBV19,-,-,TGTGCCAGTGGCAGGGGACAATATAACTATGGCTACACCTTC,CASGRGQYNYGYTF
TRBJ1-4,TRBV11-2,-,-,TGTGCCAGCAGCCCAATTAGCCTGAGGGCAACTAATGAAAAACTGTTTTTT,CASSPISLRATNEKLFF
TRBJ2-7,TRBV2,few,-,TGTGCCAGCAGTGGGGTAGGGGGGAGGCACGAGCAGTACTTC,CASSGVGGRHEQYF
TRBJ1-2,TRBV29-1,-,-,TGCAGCGTTGAATCCGACAGCTCCTATGGCTACACCTTC,CSVESDSSYGYTF
TRBJ2-5,TRBV5-4,once,TRBD2,TGTGCCAGCAGCGGAAATAGCGGGGGGCAAGAGACCCAGTACTTC,CASSGNSGGQETQYF
TRBJ2-4,TRBV3-1/TRBV3-2,-,-,TGTGCCAGCAGCCAAGGCCGGGTTAACATTCAGTACTTC,CASSQGRVNIQYF
TRBJ2-5,TRBV5-4,-,-,TGTGCCAGCAGCGTGGCCGGGAGCAAAGAGACCCAGTACTTC,CASSVAGSKETQYF
TRBJ2-6,TRBV19,-,-,TGTGCCAGTAGTATCGAAGGATCTGGGGCCAACGTCCTGACTTTC,CASSIEGSGANVLTF
TRBJ2-1,TRBV15,-,-,TGTGCCACCAGCAGGGACTCCGGGACGGCTATCTACAATGAGCAGTTCTTC,CATSRDSGTAIYNEQFF
TRBJ2-3,TRBV6-5,-,-,TGTGCCAGCAGTTATTCCCCCAGCTACACAGATACGCAGTATTTT,CASSYSPSYTDTQYF
TRBJ1-1,TRBV12-3/TRBV12-4,-,-,TGTGCCAGCAGTTTGGGGAGGTCTAAGGCTTTCTTT,CASSLGRSKAFF
TRBJ1-6,TRBV9,-,-,TGTGCCAGCAGCGCTACGGGACTGTCTAATTCACCCCTCCACTTT,CASSATGLSNSPLHF
TRBJ1-3,TRBV4-3,few,-,TGCGCCAGCAGCTACGGGGGTACTGGCTCTGGAAACACCATATATTTT,CASSYGGTGSGNTIYF
TRBJ1-1,TRBV6-5,-,TRBD1,TGTGCCAGCAGTTACTCGATTGACAGGGTGAGAACTGAAGCTTTCTTT,CASSYSIDRVRTEAFF
TRBJ1-4,TRBV3-1/TRBV3-2,few,-,TGTGCCAGCAGTCTCGGGGGGATCAATGAAAAACTGTTTTTT,CASSLGGINEKLFF
TRBJ2-1,TRBV6-2/TRBV6-3,-,TRBD1,TGTGCCAGCAGTTACACCATTGGGACAGGGTTATCCTACAATGAGCAGTTCTTC,CASSYTIGTGLSYNEQFF
TRBJ2-1,TRBV7-8,-,-,TGTGCCAGCAGCCCCTCTTATGAGCAGTTCTTC,CASSPSYEQFF
TRBJ1-4,TRBV6-5,-,-,TGTGCCAGCAGTAAGACACTCCGGAATGAAAAACTGTTTTTT,CASSKTLRNEKLFF
TRBJ2-2,TRBV5-1,-,TRBD2,TGCGCCAGCAGGTTGGCGGGGACTAGCGGGATTTCCGGGGAGCTGTTTTTT,CASRLAGTSGISGELFF
TRBJ1-2,TRBV5-6,few,-,TGTGCCAGCAGCTTTCGGGACACCCCTAACTATGGCTACACCTTC,CASSFRDTPNYGYTF
TRBJ2-5,TRBV5-6,-,-,TGTGCCAGCAGCTTGAGTTCAGGGCTTCGAGATGGGACCCAGTACTTC,CASSLSSGLRDGTQYF